The 7 T cell receptor beta chains listed next were all sequenced from one sample in a study of T-cell memory formation after mild COVID-19 listed by TCRdb under 2021. Libraries were made using 5' RACE. Sequencing took place on an Illumina NovaSeq 6000. TCRdb redid the processing of the public reads, applying fastp at Q25 and MiXCR, and retained in-frame beta chains. Rows with one shared CDR3 protein collapse into an entry with the most common genes and DNA. The sample records fewer than 600,000 distinct CDR3 sequences, 20% to 25% of which are singletons. The ten largest clones capture around 8.4% of the sample. The material sequenced was PBMCs or a T cell subset sorted from them (not recorded which). The receptors here all came from an adult woman who had mild COVID-19 (a few samples of this study predate the infection). The sample titles of this study are shuffled in the database, so cell type and time point are left out; the donor was told from shared clones.

The rearrangement joins TRBV6-2 or TRBV6-3 to TRBJ2-7, with a tentative D call TRBD1 (5 bases). The CDR3 length is 13 residues. Germline values: CDR1 MNHEY, CDR2 SVGEGT. With 2 bases removed from V and 3 bases from J, the gap between germline ends came to 8 bases. The CDR3 here is CASSYRGFYEQYF. The CDR3 coding sequence is TGTGCCAGCAGTTACAGGGGATTCTACGAGCAGTACTTC.

This chain uses TRBV5-1 with TRBJ1-1; weak D call: TRBD1 (5 bases). Germline CDR1 is SGHRS and CDR2 is YFSETQ. The CDR3 runs 16 residues. Trimming removed 4 bases at V and 3 bases at J, with 19 bases between. The CDR3 sequence is CASSLRAGGAHTEAFF. CDR3 bases: TGCGCCAGCAGCCTGAGGGCCGGCGGGGCTCACACTGAAGCTTTCTTT.

The gene calls are TRBV2 and TRBJ1-2; no definite D call. CDR3 length: 15 amino acids. Trimming took off 6 bases at V and 2 bases at J, with 16 bases between the two ends. Germline CDR1 is SNHLY and CDR2 is FYNNEI. CDR3 region: CASRVNVWGNYGYTF. DNA for the CDR3: TGTGCCAGCAGGGTTAACGTTTGGGGAAACTATGGCTACACCTTC.

CDR3 bases: TGTGCCAGCTCACCAGTCCCAGGTAGAAGGGAGCTGTTTTTT. Amino acid sequence: CASSPVPGRRELFF. The chain joins TRBV18 to TRBJ2-2; D is unclear. CDR1 is KGHSH and CDR2 is LQKENI in the germline V gene. Between the trimmed V and J ends, which lost 2 bases and 9 bases, there was a span of 13 bases. The CDR3 spans 14 residues. Full variable domain (outside the CDR3, taken from reference TRBV18 and TRBJ2-2): NAGVMQNPRHLVRRRGQEARLRCSPMKGHSHVYWYRQLPEEGLKFMVYLQKENIIDESGMPKERFSAEFPKEGPSILRIQQVVRGDSAAYFCASSPVPGRRELFFGEGSRLTVL.

This clonotype was counted between two and nine times. The chain uses TRBV25-1 and TRBJ2-5, with D perhaps being TRBD1 or TRBD2 (5 bases each). This CDR3 is built from 15 residues. The germline V gene has CDR1 MGHDK and CDR2 SYGVNS. V lost 6 bases to trimming and J lost 1 base, with 15 bases between them. The CDR3 nucleotides read TGTGCCAGCAGCCGGGACCCCCTTGCCCAAGAGACCCAGTACTTC. It yields the protein CASSRDPLAQETQYF.

There are a few counts of this clonotype. The chain couples TRBV20-1 to TRBJ2-1, with 10 bases matching TRBD2. This CDR3 is built from 16 residues. V lost 2 bases, J lost 0 bases, and 4 bases stayed unmatched. The germline gives CDR1 DFQATT, CDR2 SNEGSKA (reference sequence). The CDR3 spells CSARPPSGSSYNEQFF. The CDR3 DNA follows: TGCAGTGCTAGACCCCCTAGCGGGAGCTCCTACAATGAGCAGTTCTTC.

The table lists this clonotype with a few counts. V is TRBV25-1 and J is TRBJ2-2; 15 nucleotides agree with TRBD2. The CDR3 has 15 residues. The V gene end was trimmed by 3 bases and the J gene end by 7 bases; junction bases not matched to a gene: 0. CDR1 is MGHDK, CDR2 SYGVNS, per germline. The CDR3 coding sequence is TGTGCCAGCAGTGAGGGACTAGCGGGAGGCGGGGAGCTGTTTTTT. Protein: CASSEGLAGGGELFF.